One and the same sample provided the 8 T cell receptor beta chains below, sequenced in a study of cytomegalovirus exposure and HLA in healthy donors. PCR used 60 Vbeta primers and 13 Jbeta primers. Clones were read by immunoSEQ multiplex PCR, and TCRdb kept only the in-frame ones, dropping some. The sample holds about 130,000 clones, approximately 81% seen once. The sequenced material came from PBMCs. All receptors come from a man between 18 and 35 years old in good health and CMV-seronegative.

The chain couples TRBV19 to TRBJ1-5, with 8 bases identical to TRBD1. Trimming took 6 bases from V and 1 from J; bases not matched to a gene: 8. The CDR3 has 16 amino acids. Per the germline V gene, CDR1 is LNHDA and CDR2 is SQIVND (reference sequence). This chain's CDR3 is CASRGDRGKSNQPQHF. The CDR3 DNA follows: TGTGCCAGTAGAGGCGACAGGGGTAAAAGCAATCAGCCCCAGCATTTT.

This clone came up once. The rearrangement joins TRBV6-5 to TRBJ1-1; no clear D gene. V was shortened by 6 bases and J by 1 base, with 12 bases between the two germline ends. Germline CDR1 is MNHEY and CDR2 is SVGAGI. The CDR3 is made up of 14 amino acids. The CDR3: CASRFNTRNTEAFF. CDR3 coding DNA: TGTGCCAGCAGGTTTAATACACGGAACACTGAAGCTTTCTTT.

This clone was recorded only once. The J gene is TRBJ1-6, the V gene TRBV18; TRBD1 matches at 7 bases. The V and J ends lost 2 bases and 10 bases, in that order; junction bases with no gene match: 8. Germline V gene lookup returns CDR1 KGHSH and CDR2 LQKENI. This CDR3 has 15 amino acids. In nucleotides, the CDR3 is TGTGCCAGCTCACCAGAGTTACAGGGGTCGTCACCCCTCCACTTT. This translates into CASSPELQGSSPLHF.

The V call is TRBV18, the J call TRBJ1-1; D remains unclear. CDR1 and CDR2 (germline): KGHSH, LQKENI. The CDR3 length is 13 residues. Trimming cost V 2 bases and J 10 bases, with 14 bases left between them. The CDR3 DNA reads as TGTGCCAGCTCACCAAGACTGGGTGAAGGAGCTTTCTTT. This sequence encodes CASSPRLGEGAFF.

The chain couples TRBV29-1 to TRBJ2-1, with TRBD1 matching over 8 bases. V dropped 4 bases and J dropped 6; count of bases not matched to a gene: 8. The CDR3 extends over 14 amino acids. Germline CDR1 reads SQVTM; CDR2 reads ANQGSEA. The CDR3 DNA sequence: TGCAGCGTTGTTTTCGGGACAGGTATCAATGAGCAGTTCTTC. Residues: CSVVFGTGINEQFF.

This chain joins TRBV19 and TRBJ1-6; a weak D match, TRBD1 (6 bases). Germline lookup yields CDR1 LNHDA and CDR2 SQIVND (reference sequence). This CDR3 has 14 amino acids. Between the trimmed V and J ends, which lost 7 bases and 8 bases, there was a span of 15 bases. CDR3 coding DNA: TGTGCCAGTACCTCGACAGGCCGATATTCACCCCTCCACTTT. As protein: CASTSTGRYSPLHF.

This clone was observed once. This sequence joins TRBV11-1 and TRBJ2-7; a possible D gene is TRBD2 (5 bases). Germline values: CDR1 SGHAT, CDR2 FQDESV (reference sequence). V shed 2 bases and J shed 3 bases, with 11 bases lying between them. CDR3 length: 14 amino acids. This CDR3 reads CASSLRGNHYEQYF. The CDR3 DNA is TGTGCCAGCAGCTTAAGAGGGAACCACTACGAGCAGTACTTC.

The rearrangement joins TRBV11-1 to TRBJ2-7, with TRBD1 identical over 10 bases. V lost 5 bases, J lost 7 bases, and 8 bases stayed unmatched. The length of the CDR3 is 14 residues. Germline V lookup: CDR1 SGHAT, CDR2 FQDESV (reference sequence). CDR3 sequence reads: CASSPDRGREEQYF. CDR3 in DNA: TGTGCCAGCAGCCCCGACAGGGGGCGAGAGGAGCAGTACTTC.